Shown below are 2 T cell receptor beta chains from a single sample sequenced in a study of technical replicates of blood from a few donors (dated by TCRdb to 2017 to 2019). The library was produced with the immunoSEQ multiplex PCR assay. The clones in this table, taken by TCRdb from immuneACCESS, are in-frame only. Not every clone is retained; where verified, under half of the shortfall comes from an unresolved V gene, and the cause of the rest is unknown. The sample yields 91,000 or so clones; about 95% were counted once. Less than 0.35% of the sample belongs to the ten largest clones. Material for sequencing was T cells isolated from PBMCs. The receptors derive from a human donor in good health.

The chain is built from TRBV15 and TRBJ1-4, with D perhaps matching TRBD1 (5 bases). The V gene's germline CDR1 is LNHNV and CDR2 YYDKDF (reference sequence). The CDR3 covers 14 residues. V lost 5 bases, J lost 4 bases, and 11 bases lay in between. DNA for the CDR3: TGTGCCACCAGCCGCGGGGGGTTTAATGAAAAACTGTTTTTT. It encodes CATSRGGFNEKLFF.

The chain combines TRBV19 with TRBJ2-5; the D gene is possibly TRBD2 (5 bases). The CDR3 is 13 amino acids. The germline CDR1 and CDR2 sequences are LNHDA and SQIVND (reference sequence). V lost 5 bases, J lost 5 bases, and 12 bases lay in between. The CDR3 is CASSDLAGETQYF. The DNA for the CDR3 is TGTGCCAGTAGTGACCTAGCTGGGGAGACCCAGTACTTC.